This T cell receptor beta chain comes out of a study of a mutant IDH1 vaccine in newly diagnosed glioma. Only in-frame clones appear in the TCRdb table, and some are missing; sequencing was by immunoSEQ multiplex PCR. The table lists roughly 40,000 clones, approximately 93% of them singletons. This clone was found once. Its antigen is as yet unknown. Time point: week 5, during vaccination. Every vaccine dose comprised 300 ug of mutant IDH1 20-mer peptide plus topical imiquimod. The receptor was isolated from a man over 45 with glioma. The specimen comprised PBMCs, sampled from a glioma patient whose treatment included an IDH1 peptide vaccine.

CDR3 residues: CASRQAGGADTQYF. CDR3 in DNA: TGTGCCAGCAGGCAAGCGGGGGGGGCAGATACGCAGTATTTT. This sequence joins TRBV6-5 and TRBJ2-3, with 10 bases aligning to TRBD2. The CDR3 totals 14 residues. Germline CDR1 reads MNHEY; CDR2 reads SVGAGI. With 6 bases clipped from V and 4 bases from J, the junction kept 4 bases outside the gene matches.